The next 20 T cell receptor beta chains were all read from a single sample in a study of blood T cells in healthy people across ages. Primers used in a second PCR of about 7 to 12 cycles were a sample-barcoded 5' primer and a J-beta primer mix. TCRdb itself ran the 5' RACE reads through MiXCR, one entry per CDR3 protein. In the table there are about 580,000 distinct CDR3 sequences, around half of which are singletons. Sequenced sample: blood. All receptors come from a man at least 80 years old in good health.

The chain employs TRBV3-1 and TRBJ2-1; 7 positions agree with TRBD1. This CDR3 has 16 residues. Germline CDR1 LGHDT, CDR2 YNNKEL (reference sequence). Trimming took 1 base from V and 12 from J; bases not matched to a gene: 15. The CDR3 reads CASSQGVSGGNWAQFF. As DNA, the CDR3 is TGTGCCAGCAGCCAAGGGGTTTCAGGGGGTAACTGGGCGCAGTTCTTC.

V and J are TRBV9 and TRBJ2-7; 9 bases are shared with TRBD2. The CDR3 has 16 amino acids. Germline V gene data show CDR1 as SGDLS and CDR2 as YYNGEE. With 0 bases clipped from V and 4 bases from J, the junction kept 8 bases outside the gene matches. The DNA of the CDR3 is TGTGCCAGCAGCGTAGGCGGGAGGGCCAGAGGGTACGAGCAGTACTTC. It is translated as CASSVGGRARGYEQYF.

This clonotype came up many times. This rearrangement joins TRBV6-6 to TRBJ1-4; no clear D. Germline V gene lookup returns CDR1 MNHNY and CDR2 SVGAGI (reference sequence). V was pared by 2 bases and J by 0 bases, with 13 bases between. The CDR3 totals 17 residues. The CDR3 loop reads CASSYPRRETTNEKLFF. The DNA of the CDR3 is TGTGCCAGCAGTTACCCCCGGCGAGAGACAACTAATGAAAAACTGTTTTTT.

This clonotype occurred many times. V and J are TRBV6-5 and TRBJ2-1, with 9 bases identical to TRBD2. V shed 8 bases, J shed 2 bases, and the junction held 4 bases outside the gene matches. CDR1 is MNHEY, CDR2 SVGAGI, per germline. The CDR3 contains 14 residues. The CDR3 sequence is CASGKRGAYNEQFF. DNA of the CDR3: TGTGCCAGCGGAAAGCGGGGGGCCTACAATGAGCAGTTCTTC.

J is TRBJ2-5 and V is TRBV5-6, with D perhaps TRBD1 (5 bases). Germline CDR1 and CDR2: SGHDT and YYEEEE. The CDR3 extends over 12 amino acids. Trimming stripped 2 bases from V and 8 bases from J, with 10 bases between. The CDR3 DNA reads TGTGCCAGCAGCTTTGGGGCATACACCCAGTACTTC. Its translation: CASSFGAYTQYF. The whole variable domain, remainder taken from reference TRBV5-6 and TRBJ2-5, is DAGVTQSPTHLIKTRGQQVTLRCSPKSGHDTVSWYQQALGQGPQFIFQYYEEEERQRGNFPDRFSGHQFPNYSSELNVNALLLGDSALYLCASSFGAYTQYFGPGTRLLVL.

At least ten counts were recorded for this clonotype. The V call is TRBV6-5, the J call TRBJ1-2, with no clear D. The germline gives CDR1 MNHEY, CDR2 SVGAGI. V was pared by 6 bases and J by 7 bases, with 18 bases between. The CDR3 loop spans 14 amino acids. CDR3 amino acids: CASRSVSSLFGYTF. DNA for the CDR3: TGTGCCAGCAGATCCGTAAGCTCCCTGTTTGGCTACACCTTC.

This clonotype was recorded only once. The chain recombines TRBV24-1 with TRBJ2-1, with D uncertain. The CDR3 is 11 amino acids. The V and J ends lost 12 bases and 7 bases respectively, with 12 bases between them. Germline V lookup: CDR1 KGHDR, CDR2 SFDVKD. The CDR3 bases are TGTGCCGCCATGACGCGGAATGAGCAGTTCTTC. Protein sequence: CAAMTRNEQFF.

This sequence joins TRBV7-2 and TRBJ2-7; TRBD1 is a possible D gene (5 bases). The CDR3 covers 14 residues. Trimming removed 1 base at V and 4 bases at J, with 11 bases between. Germline CDR1 SGHTA, CDR2 FQGNSA. The CDR3 protein is CASSLDPGKYEQYF. The CDR3 DNA reads as TGTGCCAGCAGCTTAGACCCAGGGAAGTACGAGCAGTACTTC.

This chain links TRBV7-2 with TRBJ2-7; the match to TRBD2 covers 11 bases. The CDR3 runs 15 residues. Unmatched junction bases numbered 6, after V lost 1 base and J lost 7 bases. Germline-derived CDR1 and CDR2 are SGHTA and FQGNSA. The chain's CDR3 is CASSLGLAGFNEQYF. The CDR3 DNA sequence: TGTGCCAGCAGCTTAGGACTAGCGGGGTTTAATGAGCAGTACTTC. The full variable domain, in which reference TRBV7-2 and TRBJ2-7 provide the parts outside the CDR3, is GAGVSQSPSNKVTEKGKDVELRCDPISGHTALYWYRQSLGQGLEFLIYFQGNSAPDKSGLPSDRFSAERTGGSVSTLTIQRTQQEDSAVYLCASSLGLAGFNEQYFGPGTRLTVT.

The sample holds many counts of this clonotype. The V call is TRBV6-5, the J call TRBJ2-7; no definite D call. Germline V gene sequence: CDR1 MNHEY, CDR2 SVGAGI. V lost 5 bases and J 3 bases, leaving 14 bases between the germline ends. This CDR3 comprises 14 residues. This CDR3 reads CASSQSGWDYEQYF. Written as DNA, the CDR3 is TGTGCCAGCAGTCAATCCGGTTGGGACTACGAGCAGTACTTC.

Only a few counts were recorded for this clonotype. The chain recombines TRBV12-5 with TRBJ2-3; D call uncertain. V was cut by 5 bases and J by 3 bases, with 9 bases left in between. This CDR3 spans 13 amino acids. The germline gives CDR1 LGHNT, CDR2 FRNRAP. This CDR3 is CASGPPSTDTQYF. The CDR3 DNA reads TGTGCTAGTGGTCCTCCGTCGACAGATACGCAGTATTTT.

The chain carries TRBV20-1 and TRBJ2-3; maybe TRBD1 (7 bases). From germline, CDR1 is DFQATT and CDR2 SNEGSKA (reference sequence). V was cut by 6 bases and J by 3 bases, with 10 bases left in between. The CDR3 is 12 amino acids. CDR3 region: CSATGTTDTQYF. The CDR3 coding sequence is TGCAGTGCGACAGGGACTACAGATACGCAGTATTTT.

The table lists this clonotype with a few counts. V is TRBV29-1 and J is TRBJ2-7; 13 nucleotides line up with TRBD2. The CDR3 loop spans 14 amino acids. CDR1 and CDR2 (germline): SQVTM, ANQGSEA. With 6 bases clipped from V and 2 bases from J, the junction kept 4 bases outside the gene matches. The CDR3 here is CSVKTSGGPYEQYF. CDR3 coding DNA: TGCAGCGTAAAGACTAGCGGGGGGCCCTACGAGCAGTACTTC.

This clonotype turned up a few times. This chain links TRBV12-3 or TRBV12-4 with TRBJ2-6; the D gene is possibly TRBD1 (5 bases). Trimming cost V 6 bases and J 0 bases, with 18 bases left between them. This CDR3 comprises 18 residues. The CDR3 bases are TGTGCCAGCAGCTTACGTAGGGGCTTAAGCTCTGGGGCCAACGTCCTGACTTTC. Amino acid sequence: CASSLRRGLSSGANVLTF.

The chain uses TRBV20-1 and TRBJ1-2; D perhaps matches TRBD1 (5 bases). Germline V gives CDR1 DFQATT, CDR2 SNEGSKA (reference sequence). V lost 6 bases and J lost 0, with 14 bases in between. The CDR3 runs to 14 residues. The CDR3 sequence is CSADGQSANYGYTF. The CDR3 DNA is TGCAGTGCAGATGGACAATCCGCTAACTATGGCTACACCTTC.

A remark on this clonotype: One end of the junction is discordant with germline, which a read error may explain. The chain uses TRBV5-5 and TRBJ2-7, with 7 bases lining up with TRBD1. The germline V gene has CDR1 SGHKS and CDR2 YYEKEE (reference sequence). The CDR3 has 14 residues. The CDR3 DNA reads as TGTGCCAGCAGCTCCGGGACAGCTCTCTACGGGCAGTACTTC. Amino acid sequence: CASSSGTALYGQYF.

This clonotype was seen a handful of times. The gene calls are TRBV7-2 and TRBJ2-7, with a weak D call TRBD2 (5 bases). The CDR3 covers 14 residues. V was pared by 1 base and J by 3 bases, with 10 bases between. Germline CDR1 SGHTA, CDR2 FQGNSA. The DNA of the CDR3 is TGTGCCAGCAGCTTAGGAGCGGCGATCTACGAGCAGTACTTC. Translating it yields CASSLGAAIYEQYF. The variable domain in full, with the rest retrieved from reference TRBV7-2 and TRBJ2-7, is GAGVSQSPSNKVTEKGKDVELRCDPISGHTALYWYRQSLGQGLEFLIYFQGNSAPDKSGLPSDRFSAERTGGSVSTLTIQRTQQEDSAVYLCASSLGAAIYEQYFGPGTRLTVT.

The CDR3 DNA follows: TGTGCCAGCAGAAGTGAGAACTATGGCTACACCTTC. Translation: CASRSENYGYTF. The chain couples TRBV6-2 or TRBV6-3 to TRBJ1-2; the D is unclear. Trimming removed 6 bases at V and 2 bases at J, with 7 bases between. The CDR3 spans 12 residues. Per germline, CDR1 MNHEY and CDR2 SVGEGT.

The V call is TRBV20-1, the J call TRBJ2-5; TRBD2 agrees at 8 bases. The germline gives CDR1 DFQATT, CDR2 SNEGSKA (reference sequence). The CDR3 contains 15 residues. Trimming removed 4 bases from V and 1 base from J; junction bases left unmatched: 8. The CDR3 is CSAIRGSGTQETQYF. The CDR3 DNA reads TGCAGTGCTATTCGGGGTAGCGGGACCCAAGAGACCCAGTACTTC.

This clonotype has only a few counts. This chain's CDR3 is CASSLDEGRTQHF. In nucleotides, the CDR3 is TGTGCCAGCAGCTTAGACGAGGGGAGAACCCAGCATTTT. The chain has TRBV7-2 and TRBJ1-5; D is perhaps TRBD1 (5 bases). The V and J ends lost 1 base and 11 bases respectively, with 12 bases between them. The CDR3 has 13 amino acids. Germline assignment: CDR1 SGHTA and CDR2 FQGNSA.